This T cell receptor (beta chain) is drawn from a study of blood T cell repertoires in COVID-19. The table came from immunoSEQ multiplex PCR; TCRdb's copy has only in-frame clones and leaves some out. The data contain around 170,000 clones, 85% to 90% of them seen just once; the ten biggest clones take up less than 0.7%. Germline V gene sequence: CDR1 GTSNPN, CDR2 SVGIG (reference sequence). This CDR3 region has 15 residues. The trim removed 0 bases at V and 1 base at J, leaving 4 bases unmatched. The J gene is TRBJ1-1, the V gene TRBV30; 8 bases are shared with TRBD1. Sequencing was performed on peripheral blood. The clonotype originates from a man in his fifties or sixties with COVID-19, enrolled during active disease. The CDR3 coding sequence is TGTGCCTGGAGTGTACTTGGACAGGGGAACACTGAAGCTTTCTTT. Its protein product is CAWSVLGQGNTEAFF.